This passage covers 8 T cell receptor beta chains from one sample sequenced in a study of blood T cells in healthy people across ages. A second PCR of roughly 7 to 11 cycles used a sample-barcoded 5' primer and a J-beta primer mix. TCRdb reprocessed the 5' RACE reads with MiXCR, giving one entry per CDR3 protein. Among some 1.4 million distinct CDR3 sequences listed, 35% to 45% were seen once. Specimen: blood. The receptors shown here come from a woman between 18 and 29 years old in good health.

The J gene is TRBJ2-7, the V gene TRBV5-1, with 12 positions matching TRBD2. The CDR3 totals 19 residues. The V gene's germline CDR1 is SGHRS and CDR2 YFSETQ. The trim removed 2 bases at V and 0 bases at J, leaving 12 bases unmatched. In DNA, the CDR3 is TGCGCCAGCAGCTTTACCCCAGGGACTAGCGGGCGTAGCTCCTACGAGCAGTACTTC. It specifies CASSFTPGTSGRSSYEQYF.

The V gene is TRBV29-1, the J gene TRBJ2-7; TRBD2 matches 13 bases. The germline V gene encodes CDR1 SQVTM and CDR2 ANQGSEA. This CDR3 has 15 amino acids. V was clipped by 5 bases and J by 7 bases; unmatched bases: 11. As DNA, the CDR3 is TGCAGCGTTACTTACAGACTAGCGGGAGGCGATGAGCAGTACTTC. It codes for CSVTYRLAGGDEQYF.

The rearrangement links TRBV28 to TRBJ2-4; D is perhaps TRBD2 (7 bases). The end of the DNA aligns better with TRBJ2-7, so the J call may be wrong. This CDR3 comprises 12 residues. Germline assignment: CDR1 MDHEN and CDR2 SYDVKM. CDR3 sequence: CASRGGRCEQYF. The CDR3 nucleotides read TGTGCCAGCAGGGGGGGGCGCTGCGAGCAGTACTTC.

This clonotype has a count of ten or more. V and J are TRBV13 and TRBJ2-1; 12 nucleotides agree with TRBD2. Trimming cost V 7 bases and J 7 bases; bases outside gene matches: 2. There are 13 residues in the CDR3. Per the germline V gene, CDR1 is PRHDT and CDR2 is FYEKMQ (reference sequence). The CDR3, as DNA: TGTGCCAGCACCGGGACTAGCGGGAATGAGCAGTTCTTC. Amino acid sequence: CASTGTSGNEQFF. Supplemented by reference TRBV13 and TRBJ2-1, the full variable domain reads AAGVIQSPRHLIKEKRETATLKCYPIPRHDTVYWYQQGPGQDPQFLISFYEKMQSDKGSIPDRFSAQQFSDYHSELNMSSLELGDSALYFCASTGTSGNEQFFGPGTRLTVL.

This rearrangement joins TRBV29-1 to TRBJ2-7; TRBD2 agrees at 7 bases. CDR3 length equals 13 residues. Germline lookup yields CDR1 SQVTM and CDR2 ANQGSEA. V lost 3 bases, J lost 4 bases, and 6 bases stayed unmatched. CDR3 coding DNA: TGCAGCGTTGAGCTAGCGGTGCCTTACGAGCAGTACTTC. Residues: CSVELAVPYEQYF.

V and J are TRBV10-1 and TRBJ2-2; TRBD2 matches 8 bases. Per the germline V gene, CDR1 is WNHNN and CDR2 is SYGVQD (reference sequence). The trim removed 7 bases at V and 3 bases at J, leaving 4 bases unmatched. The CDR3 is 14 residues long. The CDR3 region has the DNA TGCGCCAGCAAAACCGGGGGGGACACCGGGGAGCTGTTTTTT. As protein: CASKTGGDTGELFF.

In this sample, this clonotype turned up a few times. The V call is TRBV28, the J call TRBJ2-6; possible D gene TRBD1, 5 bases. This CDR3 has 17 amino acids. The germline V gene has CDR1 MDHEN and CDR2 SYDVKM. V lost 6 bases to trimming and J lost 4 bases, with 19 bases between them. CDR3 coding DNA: TGTGCCAGCAGACCCGAACGTGGGGCGAGGGGGGCCAACGTCCTGACTTTC. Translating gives CASRPERGARGANVLTF.

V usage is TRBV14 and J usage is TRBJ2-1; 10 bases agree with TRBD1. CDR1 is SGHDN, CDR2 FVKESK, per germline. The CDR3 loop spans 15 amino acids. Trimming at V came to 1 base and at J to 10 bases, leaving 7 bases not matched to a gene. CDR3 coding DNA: TGTGCCAGCAGCCAAGTCGGGGGGACAGGGGTCGAGCAGTTCTTC. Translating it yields CASSQVGGTGVEQFF. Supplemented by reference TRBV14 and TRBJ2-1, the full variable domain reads EAGVTQFPSHSVIEKGQTVTLRCDPISGHDNLYWYRRVMGKEIKFLLHFVKESKQDESGMPNNRFLAERTGGTYSTLKVQPAELEDSGVYFCASSQVGGTGVEQFFGPGTRLTVL.